These T cell receptor beta chains were read from a single sample in a study of shared clonotypes between healthy human individuals. Clones were sequenced by immunoSEQ multiplex PCR, and TCRdb holds only the in-frame ones, with some missing. The sample consists of about 2 million clones, around 96% of them appearing once. Source material: naive CD8+ T cells sorted from blood. These receptor sequences come from a man between 18 and 35 years old in good health. Each CDR3 is given with its conserved first and last residue. The D gene is left open where the match is weak. Clone size is not always given. Where it is, it says once, few, many or a class for expanded clones.

CDR3 length: 16; clone size: -; D gene: TRBD2; V gene: TRBV6-4; J gene: TRBJ2-1; CDR3 protein: CASSSYLAGGIDEQFF; CDR3 DNA: TGTGCCAGCAGTTCCTATCTAGCGGGAGGGATTGATGAGCAGTTCTTC
CDR3 length: 13; clone size: -; D gene: -; V gene: TRBV9; J gene: TRBJ1-5; CDR3 protein: CASSPTGDQPQHF; CDR3 DNA: TGTGCCAGCAGTCCGACAGGAGATCAGCCCCAGCATTTT
CDR3 length: 14; clone size: -; D gene: TRBD1; V gene: TRBV7-9; J gene: TRBJ2-1; CDR3 protein: CASIKQGIYNEQFF; CDR3 DNA: TGTGCCAGCATCAAACAGGGGATCTACAATGAGCAGTTCTTC
CDR3 length: 14; clone size: -; D gene: -; V gene: TRBV19; J gene: TRBJ2-7; CDR3 protein: CASSIGLGPYEQYF; CDR3 DNA: TGTGCCAGTAGTATAGGTCTTGGCCCCTACGAGCAGTACTTC
CDR3 length: 14; clone size: -; D gene: -; V gene: TRBV9; J gene: TRBJ1-2; CDR3 protein: CASSDGRDHYGYTF; CDR3 DNA: TGTGCCAGCAGCGATGGACGGGATCACTATGGCTACACCTTC
CDR3 length: 15; clone size: -; D gene: TRBD1; V gene: TRBV28; J gene: TRBJ1-2; CDR3 protein: CASSLTRTGADGYTF; CDR3 DNA: TGTGCCAGCAGTCTCACTCGGACAGGGGCCGATGGCTACACCTTC
CDR3 length: 13; clone size: -; D gene: -; V gene: TRBV19; J gene: TRBJ2-7; CDR3 protein: CASSIDSEYEQYF; CDR3 DNA: TGTGCCAGTAGTATTGACAGCGAGTACGAGCAGTACTTC
CDR3 length: 14; clone size: -; D gene: -; V gene: TRBV28; J gene: TRBJ1-4; CDR3 protein: CASSLSATNEKLFF; CDR3 DNA: TGTGCCAGCAGTTTATCAGCAACTAATGAAAAACTGTTTTTT
CDR3 length: 13; clone size: once; D gene: -; V gene: TRBV11-2; J gene: TRBJ2-7; CDR3 protein: CASHLGGTYEQYF; CDR3 DNA: TGTGCCAGCCACCTGGGGGGTACCTACGAGCAGTACTTC
CDR3 length: 17; clone size: -; D gene: -; V gene: TRBV14; J gene: TRBJ2-5; CDR3 protein: CASSQDSAGVWKETQYF; CDR3 DNA: TGTGCCAGCAGCCAAGATAGTGCAGGGGTGTGGAAGGAGACCCAGTACTTC
CDR3 length: 15; clone size: -; D gene: -; V gene: TRBV13; J gene: TRBJ1-6; CDR3 protein: CASSLSGGPNSPLHF; CDR3 DNA: TGTGCCAGCAGCTTATCCGGGGGGCCCAATTCACCCCTCCACTTT
CDR3 length: 14; clone size: -; D gene: TRBD2; V gene: TRBV7-2; J gene: TRBJ2-2; CDR3 protein: CASSSSGTVGELFF; CDR3 DNA: TGTGCCAGCAGCTCTAGCGGGACCGTCGGGGAGCTGTTTTTT
CDR3 length: 12; clone size: -; D gene: -; V gene: TRBV6-1; J gene: TRBJ2-7; CDR3 protein: CASSDIAYEQYF; CDR3 DNA: TGTGCCAGCAGTGACATAGCCTACGAGCAGTACTTC
CDR3 length: 14; clone size: -; D gene: -; V gene: TRBV6-5; J gene: TRBJ1-4; CDR3 protein: CASSYWGAGEKLFF; CDR3 DNA: TGTGCCAGCAGTTACTGGGGGGCGGGCGAAAAACTGTTTTTT
CDR3 length: 11; clone size: -; D gene: -; V gene: TRBV5-1; J gene: TRBJ2-7; CDR3 protein: CASTSSYEQYF; CDR3 DNA: TGCGCCAGCACCTCCAGCTACGAGCAGTACTTC
CDR3 length: 14; clone size: -; D gene: -; V gene: TRBV27; J gene: TRBJ2-7; CDR3 protein: CASSRTAGTYEQYF; CDR3 DNA: TGTGCCAGCAGTCGGACAGCGGGGACCTACGAGCAGTACTTC
CDR3 length: 18; clone size: -; D gene: TRBD1; V gene: TRBV27; J gene: TRBJ2-7; CDR3 protein: CASSFSGQGLGSSYEQYF; CDR3 DNA: TGTGCCAGCAGTTTCTCGGGACAGGGTCTAGGATCCTCCTACGAGCAGTACTTC
CDR3 length: 14; clone size: -; D gene: -; V gene: TRBV5-4; J gene: TRBJ2-3; CDR3 protein: CASSLGDPTDTQYF; CDR3 DNA: TGTGCCAGCAGCTTGGGGGATCCCACAGATACGCAGTATTTT
CDR3 length: 16; clone size: few; D gene: -; V gene: TRBV9; J gene: TRBJ2-1; CDR3 protein: CASSVGSVAGYNEQFF; CDR3 DNA: TGTGCCAGCAGCGTAGGTTCAGTGGCGGGCTACAATGAGCAGTTCTTC
CDR3 length: 16; clone size: -; D gene: -; V gene: TRBV15; J gene: TRBJ2-4; CDR3 protein: CATSRVATDGKNIQYF; CDR3 DNA: TGTGCCACCAGCAGAGTCGCGACAGACGGCAAAAACATTCAGTACTTC